The clone carrying this TCR beta chain has a handful of counts. Its specificity is not known. These data belong to a study of identical twins. Points from the study as a whole: Out-of-frame TCR alpha sharing in monozygotic twins exceeded recombination model predictions. The same donors were not followed; conclusions instead depended on cross-sectional statistical analysis. Cord blood's abundant beta clonotypes had fewer insertions, unlike memory repertoires.

CDR1 and CDR2 from the germline V gene are MNHEY and SMNVEV (reference sequence). The CDR3 covers 15 residues. V lost 2 bases, J lost 2 bases, and 12 bases lay in between. A universal primer site was incorporated via template switching, and the cDNA contained unique molecular identifiers. Using its own MiXCR run on the 5' RACE reads, TCRdb lists one record per CDR3 protein. The data show roughly 1.6 million distinct CDR3 sequences, less than 40% seen once. The receptor comes from a newborn girl in good health. The chain carries TRBV27 and TRBJ1-2; D gene uncertain. Material for sequencing was cord blood. The chain's CDR3 is CASSLTRHGNYGYTF. DNA for the CDR3: TGTGCCAGCAGTTTAACTCGTCACGGGAACTATGGCTACACCTTC.